The 26 T cell receptor beta chains given below trace back to one sample, sequenced in a study of blood T cells in healthy people across ages. Then a second PCR, running about 6 to 12 cycles, was carried out with a sample-barcoded 5' primer and a J-beta primer mix. Each CDR3 protein is one row after TCRdb ran MiXCR on the 5' RACE reads. The sample carries around 990,000 distinct CDR3 sequences, around two fifths recorded once. Sequencing was performed on blood. These receptor sequences come from a man aged 18-30 years in good health.

This clonotype was found a few times. The CDR3 nucleotides read TGTGCCAGCAGCCAACTTACGGGACTAGCGGGGGATAATGAGCAGTTCTTC. Its protein product is CASSQLTGLAGDNEQFF. The J gene is TRBJ2-1, the V gene TRBV4-2, with 14 bases lining up with TRBD2. V lost 2 bases and J lost 7; bases outside the gene matches: 7. Germline V gene data show CDR1 as LGHNA and CDR2 as YNFKEQ. The CDR3 is made up of 17 amino acids.

This chain joins TRBV6-2 or TRBV6-3 and TRBJ1-1, with a weak D call TRBD1 (5 bases). Germline lookup yields CDR1 MNHEY and CDR2 SVGEGT. Trimming pared 0 bases from V and 0 bases from J, leaving 8 bases between. This CDR3 comprises 15 residues. The CDR3 protein is CASSYSKGVNTEAFF. Here the CDR3 DNA reads TGTGCCAGCAGTTACTCGAAAGGGGTGAACACTGAAGCTTTCTTT.

This sequence joins TRBV7-2 and TRBJ1-2, with D tentatively TRBD1 (6 bases). This CDR3 has 17 amino acids. V lost 0 bases and J lost 8, with 22 bases in between. The V gene's germline CDR1 is SGHTA and CDR2 FQGNSA. The CDR3 DNA reads TGTGCCAGCAGCTTAGCCGGGGGCGCTCTTAACTTGCAAGGCTACACCTTC. This codes for CASSLAGGALNLQGYTF. The whole variable domain, filled in from reference TRBV7-2 and TRBJ1-2, reads GAGVSQSPSNKVTEKGKDVELRCDPISGHTALYWYRQSLGQGLEFLIYFQGNSAPDKSGLPSDRFSAERTGGSVSTLTIQRTQQEDSAVYLCASSLAGGALNLQGYTFGSGTRLTVV.

The gene calls are TRBV2 and TRBJ2-2; TRBD1 matches 9 bases. This CDR3 comprises 16 residues. Germline assignment: CDR1 SNHLY and CDR2 FYNNEI. The trim removed 8 bases at V and 5 bases at J, leaving 12 bases unmatched. CDR3 sequence (DNA): TGTGCCAGCGACCTTACAGGGGGCGTTAGAACCGGGGAGCTGTTTTTT. Protein sequence: CASDLTGGVRTGELFF.

This rearrangement joins TRBV4-3 to TRBJ2-3, with 8 bases that match TRBD2. Trimming cost V 6 bases and J 1 base; bases outside gene matches: 6. Germline V gene data show CDR1 as LGHNA and CDR2 as YSLEER. The CDR3 runs to 15 residues. CDR3 protein: CASRLSGAGTDTQYF. DNA for the CDR3: TGCGCCAGCAGACTTAGCGGGGCAGGCACAGATACGCAGTATTTT.

The chain carries TRBV5-1 and TRBJ2-2; possibly TRBD1 or TRBD2 for D (5 bases each). The CDR3 runs 16 residues. Germline V gives CDR1 SGHRS, CDR2 YFSETQ. V was pared by 6 bases and J by 0 bases, with 15 bases between. The DNA of the CDR3 is TGCGCCAGCATAAAGGGTGGGGACCCGAACACCGGGGAGCTGTTTTTT. Protein product: CASIKGGDPNTGELFF. The full variable domain, with the rest looked up from reference TRBV5-1 and TRBJ2-2, is KAGVTQTPRYLIKTRGQQVTLSCSPISGHRSVSWYQQTPGQGLQFLFEYFSETQRNKGNFPGRFSGRQFSNSRSEMNVSTLELGDSALYLCASIKGGDPNTGELFFGEGSRLTVL.

This clonotype was seen more than once but under ten times. This rearrangement joins TRBV11-2 to TRBJ2-1; 9 bases line up with TRBD1. CDR3 length: 16 amino acids. CDR1 is SGHAT, CDR2 FQNNGV, per germline. With 2 bases clipped from V and 4 bases from J, the junction kept 6 bases outside the gene matches. The CDR3 here is CASSLRGDRAYNEQFF. The CDR3 region has the DNA TGTGCCAGCAGCTTAAGGGGGGACAGGGCATACAATGAGCAGTTCTTC.

CDR3 sequence: CASSFPPVDTEAFF. CDR3 DNA sequence: TGTGCCAGCAGCTTCCCCCCGGTGGACACTGAAGCTTTCTTT. V is TRBV5-6 and J is TRBJ1-1; D is unclear. The CDR3 loop spans 14 amino acids. Germline V gene lookup returns CDR1 SGHDT and CDR2 YYEEEE. Trimming stripped 2 bases from V and 3 bases from J, with 11 bases between.

For this clonotype: The junction does not match germline at one end; this may be a read error. This chain connects TRBV18 to TRBJ2-1; 10 nucleotides match TRBD1. Germline V gene lookup returns CDR1 KGHSH and CDR2 LQKENI. The CDR3 covers 15 residues. The CDR3 protein is CATSPGQGVWNEQFF. Written as DNA, the CDR3 is TGTGCCACCTCACCCGGACAGGGGGTGTGGAATGAGCAGTTCTTC.

This clonotype was detected only a few times. This chain links TRBV28 with TRBJ2-3; D tentatively reads TRBD1 or TRBD2 (5 bases each). The CDR3 is 13 amino acids. V was cut by 11 bases and J by 8 bases, with 20 bases left in between. The V gene's germline CDR1 is MDHEN and CDR2 SYDVKM. This CDR3 is CAALGTVAGTQYF. CDR3 DNA sequence: TGTGCCGCCCTTGGGACGGTAGCAGGTACGCAGTATTTT. The entire variable domain, with the rest obtained from reference TRBV28 and TRBJ2-3, is as follows: DVKVTQSSRYLVKRTGEKVFLECVQDMDHENMFWYRQDPGLGLRLIYFSYDVKMKEKGDIPEGYSVSREKKERFSLILESASTNQTSMYLCAALGTVAGTQYFGPGTRLTVL.

This sequence joins TRBV20-1 and TRBJ2-5, with 8 positions matching TRBD1. V lost 3 bases, J lost 5 bases, and 11 bases stayed unmatched. CDR1 is DFQATT and CDR2 is SNEGSKA in the germline V gene (reference sequence). CDR3 length equals 15 residues. Here the CDR3 reads CSARPKGQGWETQYF. The CDR3 DNA reads as TGCAGTGCTAGGCCTAAAGGACAGGGTTGGGAGACCCAGTACTTC.

The CDR3 here is CASSLSGGEDTQYF. CDR3 bases: TGTGCCAGCAGCTTATCCGGGGGCGAAGATACGCAGTATTTT. The V gene is TRBV7-2, the J gene TRBJ2-3; possibly TRBD1 or TRBD2 for D (6 bases each). The CDR3 loop spans 14 amino acids. Trimming removed 2 bases from V and 5 bases from J, with 11 bases in between. CDR1 is SGHTA, CDR2 FQGNSA, per germline.

This clonotype was detected only a few times. The V gene is TRBV27, the J gene TRBJ2-3, with unresolved D. The V and J ends lost 2 bases and 4 bases respectively, with 10 bases between them. Per the germline V gene, CDR1 is MNHEY and CDR2 is SMNVEV (reference sequence). The CDR3 contains 14 residues. For the CDR3, the DNA is TGTGCCAGCAGTTTAGTGGACCGGGCAGATACGCAGTATTTT. Amino acid sequence: CASSLVDRADTQYF.

The chain employs TRBV25-1 and TRBJ1-1; a possible D gene is TRBD1 (5 bases). Germline V gene lookup returns CDR1 MGHDK and CDR2 SYGVNS. Trimming left V 6 bases short and J 1 base short, with 9 bases between. CDR3 size: 13 residues. CDR3 protein: CASRYGGNTEAFF. In nucleotides, the CDR3 is TGTGCCAGCAGATATGGGGGGAACACTGAAGCTTTCTTT.

The chain recombines TRBV27 with TRBJ1-2; D is unclear. This CDR3 has 12 residues. Germline CDR1 is MNHEY and CDR2 is SMNVEV (reference sequence). Trimming cost V 5 bases and J 8 bases, with 12 bases left between them. CDR3 nucleotides: TGTGCCAGCAGTCGTGGGTTCTACGGCTACACCTTC. It codes for CASSRGFYGYTF.

The chain uses TRBV6-6 and TRBJ1-2, with TRBD1 as a possible D gene (6 bases). The V end was cut by 5 bases, the J end by 4 bases, with 23 bases between. CDR1 is MNHNY and CDR2 is SVGAGI in the germline V gene (reference sequence). The CDR3 is made up of 17 amino acids. CDR3 protein: CASSLFNEGGQGYGYTF. As DNA, the CDR3 is TGTGCCAGCAGTCTTTTTAATGAAGGGGGGCAAGGCTATGGCTACACCTTC.

The chain recombines TRBV9 with TRBJ2-1; possible D gene TRBD2, 5 bases. The V end lost 3 bases, the J end lost 5 bases, and 15 bases lay between the germline ends. From germline, CDR1 is SGDLS and CDR2 YYNGEE. The CDR3 has 15 residues. CDR3 DNA: TGTGCCAGCAGCGGAAGTCCGGACTTTAACAATGAGCAGTTCTTC. Residues: CASSGSPDFNNEQFF.

The chain is built from TRBV6-1 and TRBJ1-4; D is unclear. The germline gives CDR1 MNHNS, CDR2 SASEGT. Trimming shortened V by 4 bases and J by 14 bases, and 11 bases separated the two germline ends. The CDR3 is 11 residues long. CDR3 loop: CASSVGVLLFF. The CDR3 DNA reads TGTGCCAGCAGTGTTGGGGTCCTCCTGTTTTTT.

The J gene is TRBJ1-2, the V gene TRBV4-2; D uncertain. Germline lookup yields CDR1 LGHNA and CDR2 YNFKEQ. The CDR3 is made up of 14 amino acids. Trimming left V 2 bases short and J 3 bases short, with 10 bases between. The CDR3 bases are TGTGCCAGCAGCCAACTCTTGGAGGACTATGGCTACACCTTC. Protein: CASSQLLEDYGYTF.

This clonotype was seen only a few times. J is TRBJ2-7 and V is TRBV7-8; D call uncertain. CDR1 is SGHVS and CDR2 is FQNEAQ in the germline V gene. CDR3 length equals 14 residues. The V end lost 3 bases, the J end lost 0 bases, and 9 bases lay between the germline ends. CDR3 nucleotide sequence: TGTGCCAGCAGCTTCCAAGGAACCTCCTACGAGCAGTACTTC. This codes for CASSFQGTSYEQYF.

This clonotype was counted many times. The genes are TRBV29-1 and TRBJ2-3, with unresolved D. V dropped 7 bases and J dropped 2 bases, with 7 bases sitting between them. Per the germline V gene, CDR1 is SQVTM and CDR2 is ANQGSEA. The length of the CDR3 is 11 residues. In DNA form, the CDR3 reads TGCAGCGCCGTGGCCACAGATACGCAGTATTTT. Protein sequence: CSAVATDTQYF.

This clonotype was detected only a few times. This chain connects TRBV7-3 to TRBJ2-1; TRBD1 matches 7 bases. Losses at the gene ends were 2 bases for V and 8 bases for J; bases not matched to a gene: 9. Germline CDR1 SGHTA, CDR2 FQGTGA. The CDR3 is made up of 15 amino acids. This chain's CDR3 is CASSLGTVLSDEQFF. The CDR3 DNA follows: TGTGCCAGCAGCTTAGGGACAGTACTTAGTGATGAGCAGTTCTTC.

This chain links TRBV6-2 or TRBV6-3 with TRBJ1-2, with D perhaps matching TRBD1 (6 bases). V lost 6 bases, J lost 5 bases, and 19 bases lay in between. The CDR3 runs 15 residues. Per germline, CDR1 MNHEY and CDR2 SVGEGT. The CDR3 DNA is TGTGCCAGCAGACGAATCCTACAGGGCGATTATGGCTACACCTTC. It codes for CASRRILQGDYGYTF.

This clonotype was recorded many times. The rearrangement links TRBV20-1 to TRBJ1-2; D possibly corresponds to TRBD1 (6 bases). Germline CDR1 DFQATT, CDR2 SNEGSKA (reference sequence). V was cut by 5 bases and J by 0 bases, with 10 bases left in between. CDR3 size: 13 residues. The DNA for the CDR3 is TGCAGTGCTCCGGACAGAGCTAACTATGGCTACACCTTC. Residues: CSAPDRANYGYTF.

V usage is TRBV5-1 and J usage is TRBJ1-2, with D unresolved. The V gene's germline CDR1 is SGHRS and CDR2 YFSETQ. V was clipped by 4 bases and J by 4 bases, with 17 bases between them. The CDR3 extends over 15 amino acids. Written as DNA, the CDR3 is TGCGCCAGCAGCGAGTCTGCGACCGGACCCTATGGCTACACCTTC. It is translated as CASSESATGPYGYTF.

The V and J genes are TRBV28 and TRBJ1-4; tentatively, D is TRBD1 (6 bases). The germline V and J ends were trimmed by 4 bases and 5 bases, with 11 bases remaining between them. The length of the CDR3 is 14 residues. Germline lookup yields CDR1 MDHEN and CDR2 SYDVKM. The CDR3 region has the DNA TGTGCCAGCAGTTCCCAGGGGAAAAATGAAAAACTGTTTTTT. Its translation: CASSSQGKNEKLFF.